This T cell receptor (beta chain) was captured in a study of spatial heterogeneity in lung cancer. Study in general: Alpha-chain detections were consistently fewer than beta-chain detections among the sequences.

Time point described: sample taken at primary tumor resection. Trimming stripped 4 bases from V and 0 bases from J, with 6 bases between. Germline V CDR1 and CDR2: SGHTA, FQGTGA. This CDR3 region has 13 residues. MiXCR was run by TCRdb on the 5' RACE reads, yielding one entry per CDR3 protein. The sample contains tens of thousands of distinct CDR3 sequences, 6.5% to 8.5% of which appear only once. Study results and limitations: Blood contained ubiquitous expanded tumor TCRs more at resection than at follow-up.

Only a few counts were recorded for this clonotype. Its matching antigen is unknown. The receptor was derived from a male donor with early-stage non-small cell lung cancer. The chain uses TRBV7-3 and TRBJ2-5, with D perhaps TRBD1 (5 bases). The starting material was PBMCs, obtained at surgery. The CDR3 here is CASSSTDQETQYF. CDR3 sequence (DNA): TGTGCCAGCAGCTCGACAGACCAAGAGACCCAGTACTTC.